What follows are 28 T cell receptor beta chains derived from one specimen sequenced in a study of CD8+ T cells in alopecia areata. Once RNA had been extracted, it was reverse transcribed into cDNA to act as the sequencing template. Assay used: immunoSEQ multiplex PCR; TCRdb lists only in-frame clones, some missing. Of a few hundred thousand clones in the sample, around two fifths are singletons; the top ten hold 0.4% to 0.55%. Specified treatment: oral pan-JAK inhibitor, 5-10 mg twice daily. Specimen: CD4+ T cells sorted from blood, collected at approximately week 30, from a patient treated with tofacitinib. The receptors originated from a human donor with alopecia areata.

This clone was seen more than once but under ten times. CDR3: CASSLPGLATDTQYF. For the CDR3, the DNA is TGTGCCAGCAGCCTACCGGGACTAGCGACAGATACGCAGTATTTT. The chain has TRBV7-2 and TRBJ2-3, with TRBD2 matching over 10 bases. The CDR3 has 15 amino acids. Trimming took 5 bases from V and 3 from J; bases not matched to a gene: 5. CDR1 and CDR2 (germline): SGHTA, FQGNSA.

This clone was observed a few times. This chain uses TRBV9 with TRBJ2-1; TRBD2 aligns across 8 bases. Losses at the gene ends were 0 bases for V and 11 bases for J; bases not matched to a gene: 10. The CDR3 totals 15 residues. The germline V gene has CDR1 SGDLS and CDR2 YYNGEE. The CDR3 protein is CASSVGPAGDHKQFF. In nucleotides, the CDR3 is TGTGCCAGCAGCGTAGGTCCAGCGGGAGACCACAAGCAGTTCTTC.

This chain joins TRBV25-1 and TRBJ1-3, with D possibly being TRBD1 (6 bases). The CDR3 contains 15 residues. Germline loops: CDR1 MGHDK, CDR2 SYGVNS. The V gene lost 11 bases and the J gene lost 0 bases, with 17 bases spanning the gap. The CDR3 is CAEVEGQSSGNTIYF. As DNA, the CDR3 is TGTGCCGAAGTTGAGGGACAAAGCTCTGGAAACACCATATATTTT. Full variable domain (missing parts from reference TRBV25-1 and TRBJ1-3): EADIYQTPRYLVIGTGKKITLECSQTMGHDKMYWYQQDPGMELHLIHYSYGVNSTEKGDLSSESTVSRIRTEHFPLTLESARPSHTSQYLCAEVEGQSSGNTIYFGEGSWLTVV.

This clone came up a few times. The chain uses TRBV5-4 and TRBJ1-4, with D hard to call. The V gene lost 5 bases and the J gene lost 3 bases, with 11 bases spanning the gap. The CDR3 length is 14 residues. The germline V gene has CDR1 SGHNT and CDR2 YYREEE (reference sequence). In DNA form, the CDR3 reads TGTGCCAGCAGAAAGGACGGATCTAATGAAAAACTGTTTTTT. It specifies CASRKDGSNEKLFF. The full variable domain, in which reference TRBV5-4 and TRBJ1-4 provide the parts outside the CDR3, is ETGVTQSPTHLIKTRGQQVTLRCSSQSGHNTVSWYQQALGQGPQFIFQYYREEENGRGNFPPRFSGLQFPNYSSELNVNALELDDSALYLCASRKDGSNEKLFFGSGTQLSVL.

This clone turned up a few times. The chain has TRBV19 and TRBJ1-2; D unresolved. The V and J ends lost 3 bases and 6 bases respectively, with 11 bases between them. Germline assignment: CDR1 LNHDA and CDR2 SQIVND (reference sequence). The CDR3 sequence is 13 residues long. The CDR3 DNA reads as TGTGCCAGTAGTATTACCCCGTCGGATGGCTACACCTTC. Protein product: CASSITPSDGYTF.

V usage is TRBV7-2 and J usage is TRBJ2-1, with D perhaps matching TRBD1 or TRBD2 (7 bases each). V lost 2 bases and J 5 bases, leaving 10 bases between the germline ends. CDR1 and CDR2 (germline): SGHTA, FQGNSA. The CDR3 runs to 14 residues. DNA of the CDR3: TGTGCCAGCAGCTTACAGGGGGGGAACAATGAGCAGTTCTTC. Translated: CASSLQGGNNEQFF.

A few counts support this clone. The V call is TRBV4-1, the J call TRBJ1-4, with D hard to call. Looked up from germline, CDR1 is MGHRA and CDR2 is YSYEKL. CDR3 length: 13 amino acids. V was clipped by 4 bases and J by 8 bases, with 11 bases between them. This CDR3 reads CASSLKEGEKLFF. CDR3 DNA sequence: TGCGCCAGCAGCCTGAAGGAAGGGGAAAAACTGTTTTTT.

V and J are TRBV7-2 and TRBJ1-2, with TRBD1 as a possible D gene (6 bases). Trimming cost V 7 bases and J 8 bases, with 17 bases left between them. In germline, CDR1 is SGHTA, CDR2 FQGNSA. The CDR3 consists of 13 residues. This chain's CDR3 is CASTIGQLRGYTF. CDR3 DNA sequence: TGTGCCAGCACCATTGGACAGCTGCGAGGCTACACCTTC.

This clone was recorded only once. This chain connects TRBV5-4 to TRBJ1-2, with 11 bases aligning to TRBD1. This CDR3 region has 18 residues. The V segment lost 3 bases and the J segment 4 bases; nucleotides outside the gene matches: 14. Germline V gene lookup returns CDR1 SGHNT and CDR2 YYREEE (reference sequence). CDR3 loop: CASSSIPRTGGDTYGYTF. The CDR3 region has the DNA TGTGCCAGCAGCTCGATACCCCGGACAGGGGGCGATACCTATGGCTACACCTTC.

The chain couples TRBV25-1 to TRBJ1-6; D may be TRBD1 (5 bases). Per the germline V gene, CDR1 is MGHDK and CDR2 is SYGVNS. Trimming removed 4 bases from V and 4 bases from J, with 17 bases in between. There are 17 residues in the CDR3. The DNA for the CDR3 is TGTGCCAGCAGTGGACCCTCGCCGACAGCTTATAATTCACCCCTCCACTTT. It is translated as CASSGPSPTAYNSPLHF.

The chain uses TRBV28 and TRBJ1-6; 8 bases fit TRBD1. The germline CDR1 and CDR2 sequences are MDHEN and SYDVKM. The CDR3 has 15 residues. The V and J ends lost 5 bases and 7 bases, in that order; junction bases with no gene match: 7. This CDR3 is CASSLGTGRNSPLHF. The CDR3 DNA follows: TGTGCCAGCAGTCTAGGGACAGGTCGGAATTCACCCCTCCACTTT.

This clone was detected a few times. This chain connects TRBV12-5 to TRBJ2-3; maybe TRBD2 (6 bases). Germline values: CDR1 LGHNT, CDR2 FRNRAP. This CDR3 has 16 amino acids. Deletions cut 0 bases from V and 2 bases from J, with 12 bases between. The CDR3 coding sequence is TGTGCTAGTGGTTTGGTTTTAGGAGGGGTCACAGATACGCAGTATTTT. It yields the protein CASGLVLGGVTDTQYF.

The chain couples TRBV19 to TRBJ2-2; D might be TRBD1 (5 bases). Per the germline V gene, CDR1 is LNHDA and CDR2 is SQIVND (reference sequence). V shed 1 base and J shed 4 bases, with 7 bases lying between them. The CDR3 consists of 14 residues. The DNA of the CDR3 is TGTGCCAGTAGTATAGGCAGGGTCACCGGGGAGCTGTTTTTT. As protein: CASSIGRVTGELFF.

The rearrangement links TRBV6-5 to TRBJ2-1, with D tentatively TRBD1 or TRBD2 (5 bases each). Germline-derived CDR1 and CDR2 are MNHEY and SVGAGI. V was cut by 2 bases and J by 10 bases, with 18 bases left in between. The CDR3 has 15 residues. The CDR3 here is CASSYPGTAIREQFF. CDR3 bases: TGTGCCAGCAGTTACCCCGGGACGGCAATTCGCGAGCAGTTCTTC.

This clone has only a few counts. Other DNA sequences in this sample translate to the same CDR3. The rearrangement uses TRBV7-2 and TRBJ2-3; maybe TRBD2 (6 bases). Trimming cost V 3 bases and J 0 bases, with 10 bases left between them. This CDR3 is 15 amino acids long. Germline loops: CDR1 SGHTA, CDR2 FQGNSA. The CDR3 loop reads CASSFTGTSTDTQYF. CDR3 DNA sequence: TGTGCCAGCAGCTTCACCGGGACTAGCACAGATACGCAGTATTTT. The variable domain in full, completed from reference TRBV7-2 and TRBJ2-3, reads GAGVSQSPSNKVTEKGKDVELRCDPISGHTALYWYRQSLGQGLEFLIYFQGNSAPDKSGLPSDRFSAERTGGSVSTLTIQRTQQEDSAVYLCASSFTGTSTDTQYFGPGTRLTVL.

This chain links TRBV5-6 with TRBJ1-5; a weak D match, TRBD1 (5 bases). The germline V and J ends were trimmed by 2 bases and 5 bases, with 11 bases remaining between them. Germline CDR1 and CDR2: SGHDT and YYEEEE. This CDR3 has 14 amino acids. The CDR3 bases are TGTGCCAGCAGCTTATACGACAGATATCAGCCCCAGCATTTT. Its protein product is CASSLYDRYQPQHF.

The gene calls are TRBV7-9 and TRBJ1-1; TRBD1 is a possible D gene (6 bases). V dropped 0 bases and J dropped 5 bases, with 25 bases sitting between them. CDR3 size: 19 residues. Germline V lookup: CDR1 SEHNR, CDR2 FQNEAQ (reference sequence). The CDR3 loop is CASSLAMFVYGQGRTEAFF. DNA for the CDR3: TGTGCCAGCAGCTTAGCCATGTTTGTGTACGGGCAGGGGAGAACTGAAGCTTTCTTT.

The chain employs TRBV30 and TRBJ1-2; TRBD1 matches at 10 bases. V lost 8 bases, J lost 6 bases, and 12 bases stayed unmatched. The CDR3 totals 14 residues. Germline CDR1 reads GTSNPN; CDR2 reads SVGIG (reference sequence). In DNA form, the CDR3 reads TGTGCCGGGACAGGGGCCGCCGCGGATGATGGCTACACCTTC. This encodes CAGTGAAADDGYTF.

V gene TRBV18 combines with J gene TRBJ2-5; possibly TRBD1 or TRBD2 for D (5 bases each). V was cut by 2 bases and J by 5 bases, with 12 bases left in between. The V gene's germline CDR1 is KGHSH and CDR2 LQKENI. There are 14 residues in the CDR3. This chain's CDR3 is CASSPTSGRETQYF. In DNA, the CDR3 is TGTGCCAGCTCACCAACATCGGGGCGCGAGACCCAGTACTTC.

The gene calls are TRBV6-1 and TRBJ1-2, with D unresolved. V was clipped by 2 bases and J by 5 bases, with 9 bases between them. The CDR3 has 13 amino acids. Germline-derived CDR1 and CDR2 are MNHNS and SASEGT. The CDR3 here is CASSESQSYGYTF. For the CDR3, the DNA is TGTGCCAGCAGTGAAAGTCAGTCTTATGGCTACACCTTC.

This chain uses TRBV6-5 with TRBJ2-3; no clear D gene. The CDR3 is 12 amino acids. Trimming removed 6 bases at V and 6 bases at J, with 10 bases between. From germline, CDR1 is MNHEY and CDR2 SVGAGI. Written as DNA, the CDR3 is TGTGCCAGCAGCCCCACTATGGATACGCAGTATTTT. Residues: CASSPTMDTQYF.

This clone was observed a handful of times. The J gene is TRBJ2-1, the V gene TRBV5-1; 7 nucleotides match TRBD2. The V and J ends lost 4 bases and 0 bases, in that order; junction bases with no gene match: 10. The CDR3 runs 17 residues. CDR1 is SGHRS and CDR2 is YFSETQ in the germline V gene. The CDR3 DNA reads TGCGCCAGCAGCCCGAGAGAGCGGGGTAACTCCTACAATGAGCAGTTCTTC. Amino acid sequence: CASSPRERGNSYNEQFF.

CDR3 DNA sequence: TGCGCCAGCAGCCTCTTCTTGTCCGGGGCCAACGTCCTGACTTTC. It yields the protein CASSLFLSGANVLTF. J is TRBJ2-6 and V is TRBV5-1, with D unclear. V lost 4 bases to trimming and J lost 4 bases, with 12 bases between them. Germline CDR1 SGHRS, CDR2 YFSETQ. This CDR3 is 15 amino acids long.

The gene calls are TRBV7-9 and TRBJ1-2; perhaps TRBD1 as D (5 bases). Germline V CDR1 and CDR2: SEHNR, FQNEAQ (reference sequence). Trimming stripped 1 base from V and 3 bases from J, with 12 bases between. The CDR3 spans 15 residues. CDR3 in amino acids: CASSLDGGGHYGYTF. CDR3 in DNA: TGTGCCAGCAGCTTAGATGGCGGGGGACACTATGGCTACACCTTC.

The chain carries TRBV7-9 and TRBJ2-1; 8 bases fit TRBD1. The CDR3 is 13 residues long. J lost 7 bases, V lost 7 bases, and 6 bases had no gene match. CDR1 and CDR2 (germline): SEHNR, FQNEAQ (reference sequence). CDR3 region: CASTQGANNEQFF. The CDR3 DNA reads as TGTGCCAGCACGCAGGGGGCGAATAATGAGCAGTTCTTC.

This clone came up a few times. J is TRBJ2-3 and V is TRBV7-6; D is unclear. The V gene's germline CDR1 is SGHVS and CDR2 FNYEAQ. V was cut by 0 bases and J by 3 bases, with 7 bases left in between. CDR3 length equals 14 residues. CDR3 residues: CASSLADTTDTQYF. CDR3 nucleotide sequence: TGTGCCAGCAGCTTAGCCGACACGACAGATACGCAGTATTTT.

The chain has TRBV30 and TRBJ2-3; D could derive from TRBD1 or TRBD2 (6 bases each). Germline CDR1 and CDR2: GTSNPN and SVGIG (reference sequence). V was cut by 0 bases and J by 3 bases, with 10 bases left in between. This CDR3 has 14 amino acids. The CDR3 DNA is TGTGCCTGGAGTGTTGTAGGGGGGACAGATACGCAGTATTTT. Translating gives CAWSVVGGTDTQYF.

The chain employs TRBV14 and TRBJ2-7; D remains ambiguous. CDR3 length: 12 amino acids. From germline, CDR1 is SGHDN and CDR2 FVKESK. V lost 0 bases and J 4 bases, leaving 4 bases between the germline ends. CDR3 DNA sequence: TGTGCCAGCAGCCAAGATGCGTACGAGCAGTACTTC. Encoded protein: CASSQDAYEQYF.